The 18 T cell receptor beta chains presented below share a single source sample, sequenced in a study of blood T cell repertoires in COVID-19. TCRdb's table, derived via immunoSEQ multiplex PCR, lists solely in-frame clones and lacks some. The table includes tens of thousands of clones, 87% detected once. Sequencing was done on a sample of peripheral blood. Every receptor here comes from a man older than 75 in a cohort sampled during active COVID-19.

As for this clone: An end of the junction differs from the germline gene, which may be a read error. The chain couples TRBV7-8 to TRBJ1-2; 7 nucleotides agree with TRBD1. Germline assignment: CDR1 SGHVS and CDR2 FQNEAQ. CDR3 length: 12 amino acids. CDR3 nucleotide sequence: TGTACCAGCAGCTCCCGGACAGGTCGCTACACCTTC. Its protein product is CTSSSRTGRYTF.

This clone showed up just a few times. The CDR3 loop reads CASSIGQGAETQYF. As DNA, the CDR3 is TGTGCCAGTAGTATAGGGCAGGGGGCGGAGACCCAGTACTTC. V is TRBV19 and J is TRBJ2-5; 8 bases agree with TRBD1. J was trimmed by 5 bases and V by 1 base; bases with no gene match: 3. Germline values: CDR1 LNHDA, CDR2 SQIVND (reference sequence). CDR3 length: 14 residues.

This chain joins TRBV7-6 and TRBJ2-3, with D perhaps matching TRBD1 (6 bases). Trimming stripped 1 base from V and 3 bases from J, with 11 bases between. The CDR3 is 15 residues long. Germline lookup yields CDR1 SGHVS and CDR2 FNYEAQ. The CDR3 DNA is TGTGCCAGCAGCTTAGTGGGCAGGGGAACAGATACGCAGTATTTT. Protein product: CASSLVGRGTDTQYF.

This chain links TRBV10-3 with TRBJ2-7, with 12 bases fitting TRBD2. J was trimmed by 4 bases and V by 0 bases; bases with no gene match: 7. The CDR3 is 17 residues long. The germline V gene has CDR1 ENHRY and CDR2 SYGVKD. The CDR3 nucleotides read TGTGCCATCAGTGAGTCGAAGGCTAGCGGGAGGGTATACGAGCAGTACTTC. It codes for CAISESKASGRVYEQYF.

The V and J genes are TRBV30 and TRBJ2-5, with no clear D. The length of the CDR3 is 11 residues. V was clipped by 0 bases and J by 7 bases, with 6 bases between them. The V gene's germline CDR1 is GTSNPN and CDR2 SVGIG (reference sequence). This CDR3 reads CAWSVPGTQYF. The CDR3 region has the DNA TGTGCCTGGAGTGTACCGGGGACCCAGTACTTC.

The chain carries TRBV5-1 and TRBJ2-3; 11 positions match TRBD1. CDR1 is SGHRS and CDR2 is YFSETQ in the germline V gene. This CDR3 contains 16 residues. Trimming cost V 2 bases and J 3 bases; bases outside gene matches: 5. DNA of the CDR3: TGCGCCAGCAGCTTATACGGGACAGGGGGGACAGATACGCAGTATTTT. It translates to CASSLYGTGGTDTQYF.

In DNA, the CDR3 is TGTGCCAGCAGCGTAGGACTAGCGGGTGCGAACACCGGGGAGCTGTTTTTT. Translating gives CASSVGLAGANTGELFF. The V call is TRBV9, the J call TRBJ2-2, with 10 bases lining up with TRBD2. Germline V gene data show CDR1 as SGDLS and CDR2 as YYNGEE. This CDR3 is built from 17 residues. V dropped 0 bases and J dropped 0; count of bases not matched to a gene: 2.

The CDR3 DNA is TGTGCCAGCAGCGTAGGAGGTAGCGGGGGATCACTGGGGCAGTTCTTC. It translates to CASSVGGSGGSLGQFF. This chain joins TRBV9 and TRBJ2-1; 9 nucleotides line up with TRBD2. CDR3 length: 16 amino acids. The V gene's germline CDR1 is SGDLS and CDR2 YYNGEE. J lost 12 bases, V lost 0 bases, and 13 bases had no gene match.

V is TRBV7-2 and J is TRBJ2-3, with 7 bases that match TRBD1. Losses at the gene ends were 1 base for V and 2 bases for J; bases not matched to a gene: 6. CDR1 is SGHTA and CDR2 is FQGNSA in the germline V gene. The CDR3 runs 16 residues. Here the CDR3 DNA reads TGTGCCAGCAGCTTAGGACGACAGGGAAACACAGATACGCAGTATTTT. It translates to CASSLGRQGNTDTQYF.

V is TRBV18 and J is TRBJ2-5; 15 nucleotides agree with TRBD2. This CDR3 contains 18 residues. The V gene end was trimmed by 3 bases and the J gene end by 1 base; junction bases not matched to a gene: 6. Germline lookup yields CDR1 KGHSH and CDR2 LQKENI. CDR3 in amino acids: CASSPPGLAGGFQETQYF. The CDR3 region has the DNA TGTGCCAGCTCACCGCCGGGACTAGCGGGAGGCTTCCAAGAGACCCAGTACTTC.

The V call is TRBV5-4, the J call TRBJ2-7, with TRBD2 matching 11 bases. The CDR3 extends over 16 amino acids. V was clipped by 3 bases and J by 0 bases; unmatched bases: 5. Per germline, CDR1 SGHNT and CDR2 YYREEE (reference sequence). The CDR3 region is CASSSGLAESSYEQYF. In DNA, the CDR3 is TGTGCCAGCAGCTCGGGACTAGCGGAAAGCTCCTACGAGCAGTACTTC.

V usage is TRBV5-1 and J usage is TRBJ2-2, with TRBD2 identical over 11 bases. Unmatched junction bases numbered 5, after V lost 2 bases and J lost 5 bases. The CDR3 covers 16 residues. CDR1 is SGHRS, CDR2 YFSETQ, per germline. CDR3 residues: CASSLLAGVGTGELFF. DNA for the CDR3: TGCGCCAGCAGCTTACTAGCGGGGGTTGGTACCGGGGAGCTGTTTTTT.

This clone was counted once. The chain employs TRBV5-1 and TRBJ1-1; the match to TRBD1 covers 10 bases. The germline V gene encodes CDR1 SGHRS and CDR2 YFSETQ. V was pared by 8 bases and J by 1 base, with 2 bases of the junction left unmatched. The CDR3 is 13 amino acids. The CDR3 loop reads CASRTGGNTEAFF. The CDR3 DNA is TGCGCCAGTCGGACAGGGGGGAACACTGAAGCTTTCTTT.

The V and J genes are TRBV29-1 and TRBJ1-1; 7 nucleotides agree with TRBD1. The CDR3 extends over 14 amino acids. Germline V CDR1 and CDR2: SQVTM, ANQGSEA. V trimming: 4 bases; J trimming: 7 bases; junction bases outside the gene matches: 12. As DNA, the CDR3 is TGCAGCGTTGCTCGAGGGACAGCGGATGTTGAAGCTTTCTTT. Residues: CSVARGTADVEAFF.

The rearrangement joins TRBV5-6 to TRBJ1-5, with D possibly being TRBD1 (5 bases). CDR3 length equals 16 residues. The germline V gene has CDR1 SGHDT and CDR2 YYEEEE. V gave up 0 bases and J gave up 2 bases, with 12 bases separating them. CDR3 coding DNA: TGTGCCAGCAGCTTGGCATCGGGGGGGGGCAATCAGCCCCAGCATTTT. Encoded protein: CASSLASGGGNQPQHF.

This rearrangement joins TRBV15 to TRBJ2-6; D may be TRBD2 (6 bases). Germline CDR1 LNHNV, CDR2 YYDKDF (reference sequence). V lost 1 base to trimming and J lost 0 bases, with 10 bases between them. The CDR3 has 17 amino acids. Written as DNA, the CDR3 is TGTGCCACCAGCAGAGGAGCGGGCCCCTCTGGGGCCAACGTCCTGACTTTC. Its translation is CATSRGAGPSGANVLTF.

The V and J genes are TRBV19 and TRBJ1-2; 9 bases are a match to TRBD1. This CDR3 has 13 residues. V shed 9 bases, J shed 8 bases, and the junction held 10 bases outside the gene matches. The germline CDR1 and CDR2 sequences are LNHDA and SQIVND (reference sequence). The DNA for the CDR3 is TGTGCCAGCAACACCGGGACAGGGTTAGGCTACACCTTC. Encoded protein: CASNTGTGLGYTF.

CDR3 in amino acids: CASSISRDRGYTF. CDR3 nucleotide sequence: TGTGCCAGTAGTATTTCCCGGGATCGAGGCTACACCTTC. J is TRBJ1-2 and V is TRBV19; D not resolved. This CDR3 region has 13 residues. The V and J ends lost 3 bases and 8 bases respectively, with 13 bases between them. Per the germline V gene, CDR1 is LNHDA and CDR2 is SQIVND (reference sequence).